These 20 T cell receptor beta chains share one sample of origin, sequenced in a study of blood T cell repertoires in COVID-19. The data were produced by immunoSEQ multiplex PCR, yet TCRdb's version contains in-frame clones alone and is incomplete. The repertoire holds about 130,000 clones, with about 87% as singletons. Sequenced input: peripheral blood. These receptors came from an older woman with acute or convalescent COVID-19.

The V call is TRBV7-3, the J call TRBJ2-1, with 14 nucleotides matching TRBD2. Per the germline V gene, CDR1 is SGHTA and CDR2 is FQGTGA. This CDR3 is built from 14 residues. Trimming at V came to 4 bases and at J to 9 bases, leaving 2 bases not matched to a gene. The CDR3: CASSSGTSGGEQFF. The CDR3 DNA is TGTGCCAGCAGCTCCGGGACTAGCGGGGGTGAGCAGTTCTTC.

The chain uses TRBV5-1 and TRBJ2-1; D may be TRBD1 (6 bases). Between the trimmed V and J ends, which lost 1 base and 0 bases, there was a span of 17 bases. There are 18 residues in the CDR3. Germline CDR1 SGHRS, CDR2 YFSETQ. Here the CDR3 reads CASSLTSGTTRSYNEQFF. The CDR3 bases are TGCGCCAGCAGCTTGACGAGTGGGACAACGCGCTCCTACAATGAGCAGTTCTTC.

This chain uses TRBV7-9 with TRBJ1-2; maybe TRBD1 (5 bases). The germline V gene has CDR1 SEHNR and CDR2 FQNEAQ (reference sequence). With 4 bases removed from V and 4 bases from J, the gap between germline ends came to 19 bases. The CDR3 extends over 16 amino acids. Here the CDR3 DNA reads TGTGCCAGCAGCTCCACGGTCGACAGTCACTTCTATGGCTACACCTTC. This encodes CASSSTVDSHFYGYTF.

V gene TRBV5-4 combines with J gene TRBJ1-2; 8 nucleotides line up with TRBD1. Per germline, CDR1 SGHNT and CDR2 YYREEE (reference sequence). The V segment lost 5 bases and the J segment 3 bases; nucleotides outside the gene matches: 3. The CDR3 is made up of 13 amino acids. The chain's CDR3 is CASRQTGDYGYTF. CDR3 DNA: TGTGCCAGCAGGCAGACAGGGGACTATGGCTACACCTTC.

The rearrangement uses TRBV6-6 and TRBJ1-6; D is unclear. V was pared by 5 bases and J by 15 bases, with 14 bases between. Germline V lookup: CDR1 MNHNY, CDR2 SVGAGI (reference sequence). There are 12 residues in the CDR3. The CDR3 sequence: CASSPASLLLHF. The CDR3 DNA follows: TGTGCCAGCAGTCCCGCCAGTTTGCTCCTCCACTTT.

This chain uses TRBV19 with TRBJ1-4; D perhaps matches TRBD1 (6 bases). V lost 6 bases and J 8 bases, leaving 10 bases between the germline ends. Germline V gives CDR1 LNHDA, CDR2 SQIVND (reference sequence). CDR3 length: 12 residues. CDR3 nucleotides: TGTGCCAGTAGAGGGCAGGGGGAAAAACTGTTTTTT. Its protein is CASRGQGEKLFF.

The V gene is TRBV11-1, the J gene TRBJ1-1, with D perhaps matching TRBD1 (6 bases). The CDR3 runs to 14 residues. Trimming cost V 1 base and J 1 base, with 7 bases left between them. Per the germline V gene, CDR1 is SGHAT and CDR2 is FQDESV (reference sequence). CDR3 nucleotide sequence: TGTGCCAGCAGCTTAGGCAGGGGGAACACTGAAGCTTTCTTT. This sequence encodes CASSLGRGNTEAFF.

In DNA form, the CDR3 reads TGTGCCAGTAGTACGAGGACGGGGAGGAACACCATATATTTT. The encoded protein is CASSTRTGRNTIYF. This chain uses TRBV19 with TRBJ1-3; no reliable D call. Trimming removed 4 bases from V and 7 bases from J, with 14 bases in between. The length of the CDR3 is 14 residues. CDR1 is LNHDA, CDR2 SQIVND, per germline (reference sequence).

The V gene is TRBV6-5, the J gene TRBJ2-5, with D tentatively TRBD2 (5 bases). This CDR3 comprises 12 residues. Trimming left V 10 bases short and J 7 bases short, with 16 bases between. The V gene's germline CDR1 is MNHEY and CDR2 SVGAGI. The CDR3 region has the DNA TGTGCCACCCAGGCGGACTCGTTGACCCAGTACTTC. It translates to CATQADSLTQYF.

In this sample, this clone turned up once. The V call is TRBV21-1, the J call TRBJ1-2. TRBV21-1 is shown as a pseudogene. The CDR3 is 12 amino acids. CDR3: CASRLPNYGYTF. The DNA for the CDR3 is TGTGCCAGCAGACTACCTAACTATGGCTACACCTTC.

The table lists this clone with a count of one. The CDR3 bases are TGTGCCAGTGGACAGGGCACCGGGGAGCTGTTTTTT. Its translation is CASGQGTGELFF. The rearrangement links TRBV9 to TRBJ2-2; TRBD1 agrees at 8 bases. Germline V gene lookup returns CDR1 SGDLS and CDR2 YYNGEE. The length of the CDR3 is 12 residues. The trim removed 8 bases at V and 4 bases at J, leaving 1 base unmatched.

This clone was seen a handful of times. The chain has TRBV5-6 and TRBJ2-5; the match to TRBD1 covers 8 bases. This CDR3 has 14 residues. V lost 3 bases and J lost 5; bases outside the gene matches: 6. Per the germline V gene, CDR1 is SGHDT and CDR2 is YYEEEE. In nucleotides, the CDR3 is TGTGCCAGCAGCTCCAAAACAGGGGGGGAGACCCAGTACTTC. Its translation is CASSSKTGGETQYF.

J is TRBJ1-1 and V is TRBV19; 8 bases are a match to TRBD1. V dropped 1 base and J dropped 2; count of bases not matched to a gene: 6. The length of the CDR3 is 16 residues. Germline CDR1 and CDR2: LNHDA and SQIVND (reference sequence). CDR3 bases: TGTGCCAGTAGTATAGGAGACAGGGGTCGAAACACTGAAGCTTTCTTT. This sequence encodes CASSIGDRGRNTEAFF. Drawing the rest from reference TRBV19 and TRBJ1-1, the complete variable domain is DGGITQSPKYLFRKEGQNVTLSCEQNLNHDAMYWYRQDPGQGLRLIYYSQIVNDFQKGDIAEGYSVSREKKESFPLTVTSAQKNPTAFYLCASSIGDRGRNTEAFFGQGTRLTVV.

The chain combines TRBV4-1 with TRBJ2-1, with a possible D match to TRBD1 (6 bases). CDR3 length: 16 residues. Trimming removed 0 bases at V and 4 bases at J, with 13 bases between. CDR1 and CDR2 from the germline V gene are MGHRA and YSYEKL. The CDR3 is CASSQDLTGRYNEQFF. The CDR3 DNA reads as TGCGCCAGCAGCCAAGATTTAACAGGGCGTTACAATGAGCAGTTCTTC.

The genes are TRBV12-5 and TRBJ1-1, with D perhaps matching TRBD1 (5 bases). The CDR3 length is 13 residues. With 7 bases removed from V and 7 bases from J, the gap between germline ends came to 16 bases. Germline CDR1 reads LGHNT; CDR2 reads FRNRAP. The CDR3 loop reads CASETTDVSEAFF. The CDR3 region has the DNA TGTGCTAGTGAGACGACAGATGTCAGTGAAGCTTTCTTT. The full variable domain, in which reference TRBV12-5 and TRBJ1-1 provide the parts outside the CDR3, is DARVTQTPRHKVTEMGQEVTMRCQPILGHNTVFWYRQTMMQGLELLAYFRNRAPLDDSGMPKDRFSAEMPDATLATLKIQPSEPRDSAVYFCASETTDVSEAFFGQGTRLTVV.

This clone was seen only a few times. This chain uses TRBV6-5 with TRBJ1-5, with 7 bases fitting TRBD1. The CDR3 consists of 15 residues. The V gene end was trimmed by 6 bases and the J gene end by 4 bases; junction bases not matched to a gene: 9. Germline assignment: CDR1 MNHEY and CDR2 SVGAGI. The CDR3 DNA is TGTGCCAGCAGAATTATCTCAGGGGGGAATCAGCCCCAGCATTTT. Its protein product is CASRIISGGNQPQHF.

This chain joins TRBV7-8 and TRBJ2-1, with TRBD1 matching over 9 bases. Germline assignment: CDR1 SGHVS and CDR2 FQNEAQ. V shed 4 bases, J shed 13 bases, and the junction held 11 bases outside the gene matches. The CDR3 runs 14 residues. CDR3 nucleotide sequence: TGTGCCAGCAGCTCCACCGGGACAGGGAGATATCAGTTCTTC. It encodes CASSSTGTGRYQFF. Full variable domain (remainder filled in from reference TRBV7-8 and TRBJ2-1): GAGVSQSPRYKVAKRGQDVALRCDPISGHVSLFWYQQALGQGPEFLTYFQNEAQLDKSGLPSDRFFAERPEGSVSTLKIQRTQQEDSAVYLCASSSTGTGRYQFFGPGTRLTVL.

This clone was detected a few times. The chain employs TRBV18 and TRBJ2-1, with 14 bases identical to TRBD2. The CDR3 sequence is 15 residues long. V shed 6 bases, J shed 14 bases, and the junction held 12 bases outside the gene matches. Germline V gives CDR1 KGHSH, CDR2 LQKENI. The CDR3 loop reads CASSSGTSGSETKFF. The DNA of the CDR3 is TGTGCCAGCTCGTCCGGGACTAGCGGGAGTGAGACGAAGTTCTTC.

This chain connects TRBV28 to TRBJ2-7; 9 bases match TRBD2. The CDR3 is 15 amino acids. V gave up 5 bases and J gave up 5 bases; unmatched junction bases: 10. CDR1 and CDR2 (germline): MDHEN, SYDVKM. CDR3 nucleotides: TGTGCCAGCAGTCCATTGGGCGGGAGGGCTAACGAGCAGTACTTC. Protein sequence: CASSPLGGRANEQYF. Supplemented by reference TRBV28 and TRBJ2-7, the full variable domain reads DVKVTQSSRYLVKRTGEKVFLECVQDMDHENMFWYRQDPGLGLRLIYFSYDVKMKEKGDIPEGYSVSREKKERFSLILESASTNQTSMYLCASSPLGGRANEQYFGPGTRLTVT.

V and J are TRBV18 and TRBJ2-7; D not resolved. Germline V CDR1 and CDR2: KGHSH, LQKENI. Trimming left V 3 bases short and J 4 bases short, with 13 bases between. The CDR3 loop spans 14 amino acids. The CDR3 sequence is CASSPSSVSYEQYV. The CDR3 nucleotides read TGTGCCAGCTCACCCTCCAGCGTTTCGTACGAGCAGTACGTC.